The 31 T cell receptor beta chains in this list originate from one sample, sequenced in a study of blood T cell repertoires in COVID-19. The method was immunoSEQ multiplex PCR; TCRdb's version includes in-frame clones alone and lacks a portion of them. Among around 250,000 clones listed, over 65% were seen once. Specimen: peripheral blood. All receptors derive from a man in his sixties who had recovered from COVID-19.

V is TRBV24-1 and J is TRBJ2-1; D is undetermined. The CDR3 covers 16 residues. Deletions cut 2 bases from V and 0 bases from J, with 10 bases between. Germline V lookup: CDR1 KGHDR, CDR2 SFDVKD. CDR3 loop: CATSDSFRSSYNEQFF. Here the CDR3 DNA reads TGTGCCACCAGTGATTCCTTCCGGAGCTCCTACAATGAGCAGTTCTTC.

This chain joins TRBV7-6 and TRBJ2-5, with TRBD2 matching 9 bases. Trimming removed 1 base from V and 4 bases from J; junction bases left unmatched: 4. CDR3 length equals 15 residues. Germline V CDR1 and CDR2: SGHVS, FNYEAQ. CDR3 sequence reads: CASSLVSGSAETQYF. CDR3 bases: TGTGCCAGCAGCTTAGTTAGCGGGAGTGCAGAGACCCAGTACTTC.

This clone was counted between two and nine times. The CDR3 DNA sequence: TGTGCCAGCAGCTTGCCAGGGTCGGGCTATGGCTACACCTTC. It yields the protein CASSLPGSGYGYTF. The V call is TRBV5-4, the J call TRBJ1-2; D perhaps matches TRBD1 (5 bases). Trimming removed 1 base at V and 4 bases at J, with 11 bases between. The CDR3 runs 14 residues. Germline V gene data show CDR1 as SGHNT and CDR2 as YYREEE (reference sequence).

The CDR3 loop is CASSKIGLAGATGELFF. In DNA form, the CDR3 reads TGTGCCAGCAGCAAAATAGGACTAGCGGGAGCCACCGGGGAGCTGTTTTTT. V usage is TRBV2 and J usage is TRBJ2-2; TRBD2 matches 13 bases. The V gene's germline CDR1 is SNHLY and CDR2 FYNNEI. The ends lost 6 bases at V and 4 bases at J; junction bases unmatched: 8. There are 17 residues in the CDR3.

The rearrangement joins TRBV6-1 to TRBJ2-7; 7 bases line up with TRBD2. The CDR3 extends over 20 amino acids. In germline, CDR1 is MNHNS, CDR2 SASEGT. V lost 2 bases, J lost 0 bases, and 19 bases stayed unmatched. The CDR3 loop is CASSELWSSGSTVASYEQYF. In DNA form, the CDR3 reads TGTGCCAGCAGTGAACTCTGGAGTAGCGGGTCGACGGTCGCCTCCTACGAGCAGTACTTC.

The chain carries TRBV15 and TRBJ2-5; D possibly corresponds to TRBD2 (6 bases). Germline V CDR1 and CDR2: LNHNV, YYDKDF (reference sequence). CDR3 length: 14 residues. V lost 0 bases and J lost 10, with 15 bases in between. The CDR3 protein is CATSRDIFVDYQYF. Written as DNA, the CDR3 is TGTGCCACCAGCAGAGATATATTCGTGGACTACCAGTACTTC.

This chain connects TRBV15 to TRBJ1-3, with D perhaps TRBD1 (6 bases). Trimming pared 4 bases from V and 0 bases from J, leaving 13 bases between. The CDR3 is 16 residues long. Germline V gives CDR1 LNHNV, CDR2 YYDKDF (reference sequence). The CDR3 is CATSTFDRSSGNTIYF. CDR3 nucleotide sequence: TGTGCCACCAGCACCTTCGACAGGAGCTCTGGAAACACCATATATTTT.

This clone was detected only a few times. The chain employs TRBV30 and TRBJ1-6; 8 nucleotides line up with TRBD1. The CDR3 contains 14 residues. In germline, CDR1 is GTSNPN, CDR2 SVGIG (reference sequence). Trimming removed 2 bases from V and 5 bases from J; junction bases left unmatched: 2. The CDR3 DNA sequence: TGTGCCTGGAGTAGGACAGGGAATAATTCACCCCTCCACTTT. Its translation: CAWSRTGNNSPLHF. The variable domain in full, with the rest retrieved from reference TRBV30 and TRBJ1-6, is SQTIHQWPATLVQPVGSPLSLECTVEGTSNPNLYWYRQAAGRGLQLLFYSVGIGQISSEVPQNLSASRPQDRQFILSSKKLLLSDSGFYLCAWSRTGNNSPLHFGNGTRLTVT.

The chain has TRBV27 and TRBJ2-3, with TRBD1 matching over 10 bases. The CDR3 sequence is 15 residues long. The germline gives CDR1 MNHEY, CDR2 SMNVEV (reference sequence). Losses at the gene ends were 4 bases for V and 5 bases for J; bases not matched to a gene: 6. As DNA, the CDR3 is TGTGCCAGCAGTTGGGTGGGGACAGGGGAAGATACGCAGTATTTT. It is translated as CASSWVGTGEDTQYF.

The chain uses TRBV5-4 and TRBJ2-1; weak D call: TRBD2 (8 bases). Germline V gene data show CDR1 as SGHNT and CDR2 as YYREEE (reference sequence). The length of the CDR3 is 17 residues. Trimming took 0 bases from V and 5 from J, leaving 18 bases between them. For the CDR3, the DNA is TGTGCCAGCAGCTTGGGAGGGGGCGGGAGGACCCACAATGAGCAGTTCTTC. Translating it yields CASSLGGGGRTHNEQFF.

V gene TRBV7-2 combines with J gene TRBJ2-7, with 7 bases fitting TRBD2. Per the germline V gene, CDR1 is SGHTA and CDR2 is FQGNSA. This CDR3 region has 15 residues. The V gene end was trimmed by 3 bases and the J gene end by 1 base; junction bases not matched to a gene: 6. For the CDR3, the DNA is TGTGCCAGCAGCTTTACTAGCGCTAGATCCTACGAGCAGTACTTC. Translation: CASSFTSARSYEQYF.

A few counts support this clone. The CDR3 sequence: CASSSQRGGSYEQYF. The DNA of the CDR3 is TGTGCCAGCAGTTCCCAGCGGGGGGGCTCCTACGAGCAGTACTTC. This chain joins TRBV6-5 and TRBJ2-7; 10 bases match TRBD2. The V gene end was trimmed by 4 bases and the J gene end by 0 bases; junction bases not matched to a gene: 3. The CDR3 has 15 residues. Germline-derived CDR1 and CDR2 are MNHEY and SVGAGI.

The rearrangement uses TRBV19 and TRBJ2-1; 11 bases match TRBD1. The V segment lost 4 bases and the J segment 12 bases; nucleotides outside the gene matches: 5. The CDR3 length is 13 residues. Germline loops: CDR1 LNHDA, CDR2 SQIVND (reference sequence). CDR3 amino acids: CASSRTGGAGQFF. CDR3 in DNA: TGTGCCAGTAGTAGGACAGGGGGCGCCGGGCAGTTCTTC.

The chain joins TRBV18 to TRBJ2-6, with D possibly being TRBD1 (6 bases). Germline V lookup: CDR1 KGHSH, CDR2 LQKENI. This CDR3 region has 15 residues. V was cut by 4 bases and J by 4 bases, with 11 bases left in between. CDR3 DNA sequence: TGTGCCAGCTCACACAACAGGGCCGGGGCCAACGTCCTGACTTTC. It translates to CASSHNRAGANVLTF.

The rearrangement uses TRBV19 and TRBJ1-1; 8 bases align to TRBD1. The CDR3 covers 13 residues. CDR1 and CDR2 (germline): LNHDA, SQIVND (reference sequence). Unmatched junction bases numbered 9, after V lost 7 bases and J lost 8 bases. CDR3 DNA sequence: TGTGCCAGTACCAATGACAGGGGCAGGGAAGCTTTCTTT. Its translation is CASTNDRGREAFF.

This clone came up a few times. The V call is TRBV9, the J call TRBJ2-7, with 12 nucleotides matching TRBD2. J was trimmed by 2 bases and V by 0 bases; bases with no gene match: 0. From germline, CDR1 is SGDLS and CDR2 YYNGEE. This CDR3 comprises 15 residues. The CDR3 sequence: CASSVGTSGAYEQYF. The CDR3 DNA reads TGTGCCAGCAGCGTAGGGACTAGCGGGGCCTACGAGCAGTACTTC.

This chain uses TRBV6-4 with TRBJ2-2, with 12 nucleotides matching TRBD1. J lost 4 bases, V lost 7 bases, and 7 bases had no gene match. Germline lookup yields CDR1 MRHNA and CDR2 SNTAGT. The CDR3 consists of 16 residues. The CDR3 loop is CASKGQGAAGTGELFF. The CDR3 DNA is TGTGCCAGCAAGGGACAGGGGGCAGCAGGCACCGGGGAGCTGTTTTTT.

This clone was seen only once. The chain carries TRBV3-1 (or the pseudogene TRBV3-2) and TRBJ2-5; D unclear. Trimming removed 4 bases at V and 4 bases at J, with 10 bases between. The germline V gene encodes CDR1 LGHDT and CDR2 YNNKEL (reference sequence). This CDR3 spans 13 amino acids. CDR3 protein: CASSLDERETQYF. Written as DNA, the CDR3 is TGTGCCAGCAGCCTAGACGAGAGAGAGACCCAGTACTTC.

The chain has TRBV7-9 and TRBJ1-2; 9 bases match TRBD1. CDR1 is SEHNR, CDR2 FQNEAQ, per germline (reference sequence). V shed 5 bases, J shed 7 bases, and the junction held 8 bases outside the gene matches. This CDR3 is 14 amino acids long. CDR3 sequence (DNA): TGTGCCAGCAGCAACGGGACAGGGAGAAGTGGCTACACCTTC. Translation gives CASSNGTGRSGYTF.

J is TRBJ2-7 and V is TRBV12-3 or TRBV12-4; D gene unclear. V gave up 6 bases and J gave up 4 bases, with 7 bases separating them. The CDR3 has 11 amino acids. CDR3: CASSTGYEQYF. Here the CDR3 DNA reads TGTGCCAGCAGCACGGGTTACGAGCAGTACTTC.

V gene TRBV11-3 combines with J gene TRBJ2-7, with 9 bases lining up with TRBD2. Germline V gene sequence: CDR1 SGHNT, CDR2 YENEEA. This CDR3 spans 16 amino acids. V was pared by 2 bases and J by 2 bases, with 7 bases of the junction left unmatched. The CDR3 bases are TGTGCCAGCAGCTTATGGACTAGCGCGAGGACCTACGAGCAGTACTTC. It codes for CASSLWTSARTYEQYF.

The chain has TRBV10-2 and TRBJ1-6; D possibly corresponds to TRBD1 (6 bases). The CDR3 loop spans 14 amino acids. V dropped 8 bases and J dropped 10 bases, with 18 bases sitting between them. Germline V CDR1 and CDR2: WSHSY, SAAADI. This CDR3 is CASEEVRGGSPLHF. DNA of the CDR3: TGCGCCAGCGAAGAGGTCAGGGGTGGATCACCCCTCCACTTT.

This clone occurred once. The CDR3 region is CASREMAAGRNTEAFF. Written as DNA, the CDR3 is TGTGCCAGCAGGGAAATGGCGGCAGGGCGGAACACTGAAGCTTTCTTT. V usage is TRBV2 and J usage is TRBJ1-1, with a tentative D call TRBD1 (5 bases). The ends were cut back, 6 bases at V and 1 base at J, with 18 bases in the middle. The germline V gene has CDR1 SNHLY and CDR2 FYNNEI. The length of the CDR3 is 16 residues.

DNA for the CDR3: TGTGCCAGCAGCTTAGCGGGATGGGGGGGAATAGGCCGGACCACAGATACGCAGTATTTT. Its protein product is CASSLAGWGGIGRTTDTQYF. This sequence joins TRBV7-2 and TRBJ2-3; 7 bases map to TRBD2. Germline V lookup: CDR1 SGHTA, CDR2 FQGNSA. The trim removed 0 bases at V and 2 bases at J, leaving 17 bases unmatched. CDR3 length equals 20 residues.

The chain is built from TRBV12-3 or TRBV12-4 and TRBJ2-7, with D possibly being TRBD2 (6 bases). V lost 2 bases to trimming and J lost 5 bases, with 7 bases between them. This CDR3 region has 12 residues. The CDR3 DNA sequence: TGTGCCAGCAGTTTACGGGGGAACGAGCAGTACTTC. Translating gives CASSLRGNEQYF.

The chain couples TRBV6-5 to TRBJ2-7, with D perhaps TRBD1 (6 bases). The length of the CDR3 is 14 residues. Germline CDR1 is MNHEY and CDR2 is SVGAGI. V lost 6 bases to trimming and J lost 2 bases, with 14 bases between them. The CDR3 spells CASSQTGITYEQYF. CDR3 DNA: TGTGCCAGCAGCCAGACAGGAATAACCTACGAGCAGTACTTC.

This sequence joins TRBV10-2 and TRBJ2-7; TRBD2 matches at 8 bases. V trimming: 6 bases; J trimming: 2 bases; junction bases outside the gene matches: 6. The CDR3 covers 14 residues. CDR1 is WSHSY and CDR2 is SAAADI in the germline V gene. As DNA, the CDR3 is TGCGCCAGCAGATTTAGCGGGGAGCCCTACGAGCAGTACTTC. Amino acids: CASRFSGEPYEQYF.

The chain has TRBV19 and TRBJ1-1; tentative D call: TRBD1 (6 bases). CDR1 and CDR2 from the germline V gene are LNHDA and SQIVND (reference sequence). V lost 4 bases, J lost 1 base, and 7 bases lay in between. The CDR3 totals 13 residues. The CDR3 is CASSRTANTEAFF. CDR3 coding DNA: TGTGCCAGTAGTAGGACAGCGAACACTGAAGCTTTCTTT.

The CDR3, as DNA: TGCAGCGTAAAACCTCACAGGGGCGAGACCCAGTACTTC. Amino acids: CSVKPHRGETQYF. The chain combines TRBV29-1 with TRBJ2-5; 7 bases match TRBD1. Trimming at V came to 6 bases and at J to 5 bases, leaving 9 bases not matched to a gene. This CDR3 region has 13 residues. CDR1 and CDR2 from the germline V gene are SQVTM and ANQGSEA.

V and J are TRBV5-1 and TRBJ2-2; weak D call: TRBD1 (6 bases). CDR3 length: 16 amino acids. V lost 1 base and J lost 1, with 11 bases in between. Germline CDR1 is SGHRS and CDR2 is YFSETQ. CDR3 DNA sequence: TGCGCCAGCAGCTTGCTGACAGGAAGGAACACCGGGGAGCTGTTTTTT. Translating gives CASSLLTGRNTGELFF.

The CDR3 nucleotides read TGTGCCATCTCCCGAGCAGGGAAAGATAGCAATCAGCCCCAGCATTTT. It codes for CAISRAGKDSNQPQHF. V and J are TRBV10-3 and TRBJ1-5; a possible D gene is TRBD1 (5 bases). The CDR3 has 16 residues. Germline V gives CDR1 ENHRY, CDR2 SYGVKD. Between the trimmed V and J ends, which lost 8 bases and 0 bases, there was a span of 17 bases.